At least ten counts were recorded for the clone carrying this TCR beta chain. The sample originates from a study of identical twins. TCRdb re-analysed the 5' RACE reads in MiXCR, keeping a single row per CDR3 protein. The table shows hundreds of thousands of distinct CDR3 sequences, with just under 9.5% occurring only once. With V trimmed by 6 bases and J by 2 bases, 3 bases remained unmatched. Germline CDR1 is MDHEN and CDR2 is SYDVKM. This CDR3 comprises 13 residues. These same data were also listed under a study on yellow fever vaccine responses in identical twins.

The sequencing input was CD8+ T cells sorted from blood. The chain couples TRBV28 to TRBJ2-7; 8 bases align to TRBD1. This sequence was found in a woman younger than 30 in good health. The DNA for the CDR3 is TGTGCCAGCAGGACGACAGGGGCCTACGAGCAGTACTTC. This encodes CASRTTGAYEQYF.